The clone carrying this TCR beta chain has only a few counts. Its antigen is not identified. The data originate from a study of blood T cells in healthy people across ages. The wider study: Per two T cells, template switching captured roughly one barcoded beta molecule. Study conclusions and caveats: Significant beta diversity loss was already apparent by age approximately 38, declining roughly linearly.

The CDR3 spans 14 residues. Using a J-beta primer mix together with a sample-barcoded 5' primer, a second PCR was run for about 6 to 11 cycles. TCRdb itself ran the 5' RACE reads through MiXCR, one entry per CDR3 protein. Found here are fewer than 800,000 distinct CDR3 sequences, approximately 50% of them singletons; the top ten hold roughly a third. They isolated at least 6.5 million PBMCs from each sample. This clonotype was sampled from a woman aged 55-75 years in good health. Input material: blood. This chain links TRBV21-1 with TRBJ2-7; TRBD1 is the table's D call and was not checked against the DNA. TRBV21-1 is a pseudogene locus. The CDR3 protein is CASSKNTGTYEQYF. In nucleotides, the CDR3 is TGTGCCAGCAGCAAAAACACGGGGACCTACGAGCAGTACTTC.